The following is a TCR beta chain sequence with its context. Its specificity is not known. Primers for the PCR totalled 60 Vbeta and 13 Jbeta. Per the authors' pipeline: Counted up in a later analysis, unique TCR beta chains came to around 80 million, with around 9.9 million shared. TCRdb's copy holds only in-frame clones and misses some; the assay was immunoSEQ multiplex PCR. V and J calls and clone size are as listed in that table; D and trimming were resolved from the DNA. The profile covers under 150,000 clones, with approximately 75% appearing a single time and about 4.4% taken by the ten largest. The data were obtained in a study of cytomegalovirus exposure and HLA in healthy donors. Turning to the study itself: HLA-typed donors were the source of around 77 million unique TCRs held in an early data release.

Study results and caveats: Researchers reported in a later analysis that common viral pathogens appeared linked to several top clusters.

There are 13 residues in the CDR3. Germline V gives CDR1 KGHSH, CDR2 LQKENI. Trimming removed 3 bases from V and 7 bases from J, with 10 bases in between. Sequenced sample: PBMCs. V gene TRBV18 combines with J gene TRBJ1-3; D is undetermined. The clonotype was recovered from a man aged 50-59 years in good health and CMV-seropositive. This CDR3 is CASSPSARNTIYF. As DNA, the CDR3 is TGTGCCAGCTCACCGAGTGCCCGGAACACCATATATTTT. The variable domain in full, with the rest retrieved from reference TRBV18 and TRBJ1-3, is NAGVMQNPRHLVRRRGQEARLRCSPMKGHSHVYWYRQLPEEGLKFMVYLQKENIIDESGMPKERFSAEFPKEGPSILRIQQVVRGDSAAYFCASSPSARNTIYFGEGSWLTVV.